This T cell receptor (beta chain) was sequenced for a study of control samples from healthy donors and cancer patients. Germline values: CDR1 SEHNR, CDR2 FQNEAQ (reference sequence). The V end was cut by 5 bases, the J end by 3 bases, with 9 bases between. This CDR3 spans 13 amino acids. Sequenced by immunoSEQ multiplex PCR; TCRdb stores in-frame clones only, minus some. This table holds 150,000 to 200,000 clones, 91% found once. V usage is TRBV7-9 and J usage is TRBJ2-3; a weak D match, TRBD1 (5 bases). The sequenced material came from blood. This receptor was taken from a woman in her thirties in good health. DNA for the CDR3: TGTGCCAGCAGCCCCAGGGTTACAGATACGCAGTATTTT. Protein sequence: CASSPRVTDTQYF. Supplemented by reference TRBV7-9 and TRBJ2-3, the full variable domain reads DTGVSQNPRHKITKRGQNVTFRCDPISEHNRLYWYRQTLGQGPEFLTYFQNEAQLEKSRLLSDRFSAERPKGSFSTLEIQRTEQGDSAMYLCASSPRVTDTQYFGPGTRLTVL.